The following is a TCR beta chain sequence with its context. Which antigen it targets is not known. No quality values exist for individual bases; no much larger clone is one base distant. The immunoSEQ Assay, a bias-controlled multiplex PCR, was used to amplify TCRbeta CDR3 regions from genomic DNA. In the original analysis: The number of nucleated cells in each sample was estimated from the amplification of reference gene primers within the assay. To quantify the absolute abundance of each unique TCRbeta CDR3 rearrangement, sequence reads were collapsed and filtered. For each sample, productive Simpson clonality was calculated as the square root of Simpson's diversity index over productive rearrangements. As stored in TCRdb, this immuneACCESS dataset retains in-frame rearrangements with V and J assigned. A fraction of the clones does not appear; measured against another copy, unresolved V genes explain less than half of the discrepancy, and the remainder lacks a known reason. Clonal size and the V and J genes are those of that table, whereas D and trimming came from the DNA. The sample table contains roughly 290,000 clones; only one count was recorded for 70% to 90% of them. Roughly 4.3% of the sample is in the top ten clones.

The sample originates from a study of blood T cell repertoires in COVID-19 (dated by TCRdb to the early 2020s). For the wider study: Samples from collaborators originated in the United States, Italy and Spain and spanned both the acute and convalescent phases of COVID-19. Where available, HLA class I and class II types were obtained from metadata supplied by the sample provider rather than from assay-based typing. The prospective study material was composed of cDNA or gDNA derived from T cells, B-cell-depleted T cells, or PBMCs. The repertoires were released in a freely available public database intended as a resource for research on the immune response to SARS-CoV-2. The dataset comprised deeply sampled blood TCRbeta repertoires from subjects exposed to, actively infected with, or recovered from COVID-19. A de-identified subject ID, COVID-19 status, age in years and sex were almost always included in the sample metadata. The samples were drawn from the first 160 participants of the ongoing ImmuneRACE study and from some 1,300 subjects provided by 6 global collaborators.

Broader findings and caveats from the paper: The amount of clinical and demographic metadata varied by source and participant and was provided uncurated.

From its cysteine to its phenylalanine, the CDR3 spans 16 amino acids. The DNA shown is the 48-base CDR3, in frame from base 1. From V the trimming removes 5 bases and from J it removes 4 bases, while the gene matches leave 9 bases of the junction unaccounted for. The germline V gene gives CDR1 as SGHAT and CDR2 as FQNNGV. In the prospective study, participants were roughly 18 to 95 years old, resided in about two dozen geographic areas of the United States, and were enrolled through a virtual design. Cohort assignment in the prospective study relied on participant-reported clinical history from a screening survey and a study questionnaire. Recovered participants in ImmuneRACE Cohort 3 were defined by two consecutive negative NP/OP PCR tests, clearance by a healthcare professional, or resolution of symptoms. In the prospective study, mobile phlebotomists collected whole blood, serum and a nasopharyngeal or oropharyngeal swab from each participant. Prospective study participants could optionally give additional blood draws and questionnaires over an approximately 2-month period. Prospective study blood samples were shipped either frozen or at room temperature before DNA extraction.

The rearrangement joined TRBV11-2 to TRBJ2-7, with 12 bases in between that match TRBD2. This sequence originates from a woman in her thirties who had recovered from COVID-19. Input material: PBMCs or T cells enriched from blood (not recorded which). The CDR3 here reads CASSPTGLAGRYEQYF. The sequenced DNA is TGTGCCAGCAGCCCAACAGGACTAGCGGGAAGGTACGAGCAGTACTTC. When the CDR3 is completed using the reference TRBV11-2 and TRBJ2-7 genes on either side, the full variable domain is EAGVAQSPRYKIIEKRQSVAFWCNPISGHATLYWYQQILGQGPKLLIQFQNNGVVDDSQLPKDRFSAERLKGVDSTLKIQPAKLEDSAVYLCASSPTGLAGRYEQYFGPGTRLTVT.